The 2 T cell receptor beta chains below all came from one sample that was sequenced in a study of early T cells in non-severe SARS-CoV-2 infection. Using its own MiXCR run on the 5' RACE reads, TCRdb lists one record per CDR3 protein. The table shows 25,000 to 35,000 distinct CDR3 sequences, with 4.7% occurring only once. The sample comprised whole blood. These receptors were taken from an adult who was a healthcare worker with PCR-confirmed SARS-CoV-2 infection or an uninfected control (not recorded which).

This clonotype was counted many times. The chain is built from TRBV2 and TRBJ2-2, with 7 bases that match TRBD1. CDR1 is SNHLY, CDR2 FYNNEI, per germline. This CDR3 region has 13 residues. V gave up 7 bases and J gave up 7 bases; unmatched junction bases: 6. CDR3 protein: CASMGTVGGELFF. Written as DNA, the CDR3 is TGTGCCAGCATGGGGACAGTGGGCGGGGAGCTGTTTTTT.

This clonotype was recorded at least ten times. This CDR3 is CASSPTTGSYAFF. The CDR3 coding sequence is TGTGCCAGCAGCCCAACGACAGGGTCTTATGCTTTCTTT. The chain is built from TRBV7-3 and TRBJ1-1, with 7 bases fitting TRBD1. V lost 5 bases to trimming and J lost 11 bases; unmatched junction nucleotides: 11. The CDR3 length is 13 residues. Per the germline V gene, CDR1 is SGHTA and CDR2 is FQGTGA. Together with reference TRBV7-3 and TRBJ1-1, the CDR3 gives the full variable domain: GAGVSQTPSNKVTEKGKYVELRCDPISGHTALYWYRQSLGQGPEFLIYFQGTGAADDSGLPNDRFFAVRPEGSVSTLKIQRTERGDSAVYLCASSPTTGSYAFFGQGTRLTVV.